Listed below are T cell receptor beta chains from one sample, sequenced in a study of blood T cells in healthy people across ages. One entry per CDR3 protein, called by TCRdb with MiXCR from the 5' RACE reads. The sample lists more than 600,000 distinct CDR3 sequences; 20% to 25% were seen once. The data were also submitted as part of a second study, on T cells of mothers and their children.

The source material was blood. The receptors shown here come from a boy aged 5-17 years in good health. Each CDR3 is given with its conserved first and last residue. The order of the fields is clone size, V gene, CDR3 protein. The size entry is marked missing in some rows and otherwise reads once, few, many or a size class.

>NA|TRBV5-1
CASSSYRTSGGDAYEQYF
>NA|TRBV4-2
CASSSSGTSGEETQYF
>few|TRBV20-1
CSAKQGTGLLADTQYF
>NA|TRBV7-9
CAIGRGGSYEQYF
>NA|TRBV10-3
CAIREGGSYEQYF
>NA|TRBV11-2
CASSWGTSGRQSKETQYF
>NA|TRBV29-1
CSVGQGETQYF
>few|TRBV27
CASMRWANTEAFF
>few|TRBV15
CATSRGEGGGEKLFF
>NA|TRBV7-8
CASSRTQGLSLLEQYF
>NA|TRBV10-3
CAINESGGVGETQYF
>few|TRBV7-9
CASSLVLAGVLNEQFF
>few|TRBV3-1
CASSQGGATGELFF
>NA|TRBV15
CATSRDSDAGTRRGEQYF
>few|TRBV11-2
CASSLDGEGYEQYF
>NA|TRBV6-1
CASLVEHQETQYF
>few|TRBV6-2/TRBV6-3
CASSYRGAGLSYNEQFF
>NA|TRBV29-1
CSVEGVGTEAFF
>few|TRBV25-1
CASSGQGLDGYTF
>NA|TRBV7-9
CASSLAEVPNTEAFF
>NA|TRBV6-5
CASGTYNQETQYF
>few|TRBV5-1
CASRTSGDSSYEQYF
>many|TRBV27
CASSQLAGPYNEQFF
>few|TRBV7-2
CASNGLSGTYEQYF
>NA|TRBV7-8
CASSSIAGGPDTDTQYF
>NA|TRBV28
CASSLSTGGRRVTQYF
>NA|TRBV29-1
CSVVGGGTTYNEQFF
>NA|TRBV4-3
CASSQDRWGRKTQYF
>few|TRBV7-2
CASSFQAGSYNEQFF
>NA|TRBV11-3
CASNPSGPAYEQYF
>NA|TRBV7-2
CGSSSGAEETQYF
>NA|TRBV10-3
CAISEIRDRARGANVLTF
>many|TRBV25-1
CASSPPGTLGETQYF
>NA|TRBV4-1
CASSQDQGILLPSTNEKLFF
>few|TRBV15
CATSRDQGQGAFFNQPQHF
>few|TRBV29-1
CSVEKGAETQYF
>NA|TRBV29-1
CSVEDSLAGVYNEQFF
>few|TRBV7-2
CASSPAPGQPQHF
>NA|TRBV28
CASSLRLAGNIQYF
>few|TRBV20-1
CSARDGPLRSYEQYF
>few|TRBV27
CASSSMVSANEKLFF
>few|TRBV7-9
CASSLMAKSQETQYF
>NA|TRBV5-1
CASTLTGPSGMNTGELFF
>few|TRBV28
CASSSTIRDRLYEQYF